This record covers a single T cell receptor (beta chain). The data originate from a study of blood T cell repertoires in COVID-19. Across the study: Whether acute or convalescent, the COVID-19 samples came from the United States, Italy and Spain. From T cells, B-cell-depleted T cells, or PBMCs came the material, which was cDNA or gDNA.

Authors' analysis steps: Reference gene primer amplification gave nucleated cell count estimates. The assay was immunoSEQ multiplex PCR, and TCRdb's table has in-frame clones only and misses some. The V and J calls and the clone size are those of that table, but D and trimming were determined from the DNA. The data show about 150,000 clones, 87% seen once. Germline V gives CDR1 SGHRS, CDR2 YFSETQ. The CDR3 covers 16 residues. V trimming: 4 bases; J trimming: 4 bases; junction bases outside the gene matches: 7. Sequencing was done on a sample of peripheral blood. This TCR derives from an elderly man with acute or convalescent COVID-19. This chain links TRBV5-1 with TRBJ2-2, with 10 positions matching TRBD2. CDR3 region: CASSGIAGGTTGELFF. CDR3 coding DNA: TGCGCCAGCAGCGGAATAGCGGGAGGTACCACCGGGGAGCTGTTTTTT. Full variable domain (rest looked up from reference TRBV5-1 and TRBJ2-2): KAGVTQTPRYLIKTRGQQVTLSCSPISGHRSVSWYQQTPGQGLQFLFEYFSETQRNKGNFPGRFSGRQFSNSRSEMNVSTLELGDSALYLCASSGIAGGTTGELFFGEGSRLTVL.